What follows are 19 T cell receptor beta chains derived from one specimen sequenced in a study of cytomegalovirus exposure and HLA in healthy donors. In the PCR, 60 Vbeta and 13 Jbeta primers were used. Here immunoSEQ multiplex PCR was the method, and the copy in TCRdb shows in-frame clones only, minus some. Of more than 110,000 clones listed, around 10% are singletons. The source material was PBMCs. These receptor sequences come from a man in his forties or fifties in good health and CMV-seronegative.

This clone was counted between two and nine times. The gene calls are TRBV30 and TRBJ2-3; a weak D match, TRBD2 (5 bases). This CDR3 spans 13 amino acids. Trimming removed 2 bases from V and 2 bases from J, with 8 bases in between. The germline V gene encodes CDR1 GTSNPN and CDR2 SVGIG (reference sequence). CDR3 residues: CAWSRGSTDTQYF. The CDR3 nucleotides are TGTGCCTGGAGTCGGGGTTCCACAGATACGCAGTATTTT.

There are a few counts of this clone. This chain uses TRBV13 with TRBJ1-5; unclear D gene. CDR1 is PRHDT, CDR2 FYEKMQ, per germline (reference sequence). The CDR3 runs 15 residues. V gave up 0 bases and J gave up 8 bases, with 14 bases separating them. CDR3 in amino acids: CASSLGGSGGKPQHF. For the CDR3, the DNA is TGTGCCAGCAGCTTAGGCGGCTCGGGAGGAAAGCCCCAGCATTTT.

This clone was observed a few times. The chain is built from TRBV15 and TRBJ1-1; 7 bases match TRBD1. CDR3 length: 17 residues. Losses at the gene ends were 0 bases for V and 1 base for J; bases not matched to a gene: 8. Germline assignment: CDR1 LNHNV and CDR2 YYDKDF (reference sequence). The CDR3: CATSRDRIGGANTEAFF. CDR3 bases: TGTGCCACCAGCAGAGATAGAATAGGGGGCGCGAACACTGAAGCTTTCTTT. The full variable domain, its missing parts supplied by reference TRBV15 and TRBJ1-1, is DAMVIQNPRYQVTQFGKPVTLSCSQTLNHNVMYWYQQKSSQAPKLLFHYYDKDFNNEADTPDNFQSRRPNTSFCFLDIRSPGLGDTAMYLCATSRDRIGGANTEAFFGQGTRLTVV.

The chain carries TRBV27 and TRBJ2-7, with 10 bases that match TRBD1. V was clipped by 5 bases and J by 4 bases; unmatched bases: 14. Germline loops: CDR1 MNHEY, CDR2 SMNVEV (reference sequence). This CDR3 spans 17 amino acids. The CDR3: CASSRILRQGAGYEQYF. The CDR3, as DNA: TGTGCCAGCAGTCGGATCCTACGACAGGGGGCTGGGTACGAGCAGTACTTC.

The V and J genes are TRBV11-2 and TRBJ1-5; D is unclear. CDR3 length: 15 amino acids. The germline gives CDR1 SGHAT, CDR2 FQNNGV. Trimming pared 1 base from V and 1 base from J, leaving 8 bases between. The CDR3 protein is CASSLAGGSNQPQHF. CDR3 DNA: TGTGCCAGCAGCTTAGCAGGAGGCAGCAATCAGCCCCAGCATTTT.

This clone was found a few times. The chain couples TRBV5-1 to TRBJ2-7; weak D call: TRBD1 (6 bases). V gave up 5 bases and J gave up 0 bases, with 12 bases separating them. Germline CDR1 is SGHRS and CDR2 is YFSETQ. The CDR3 runs 14 residues. The CDR3 sequence is CASRVRDNSYEQYF. The CDR3 region has the DNA TGCGCCAGCAGGGTCCGGGACAACTCCTACGAGCAGTACTTC.

This clone has a handful of counts. The V call is TRBV5-6, the J call TRBJ2-7; D uncertain. The CDR3 totals 13 residues. V was trimmed by 4 bases and J by 4 bases, leaving 12 bases between them. Germline CDR1 reads SGHDT; CDR2 reads YYEEEE. The CDR3 nucleotides read TGTGCCAGCAGCCCGACTCCCAAATACGAGCAGTACTTC. It yields the protein CASSPTPKYEQYF.

In this sample, this clone turned up a few times. This chain connects TRBV9 to TRBJ1-2; D is possibly TRBD1 (6 bases). The CDR3 totals 14 residues. The germline V gene has CDR1 SGDLS and CDR2 YYNGEE. V was shortened by 4 bases and J by 8 bases, with 18 bases between the two germline ends. CDR3 residues: CASSPQGRGEGYTF. CDR3 sequence (DNA): TGTGCCAGCAGCCCCCAGGGGAGGGGAGAAGGCTACACCTTC.

The V and J genes are TRBV6-5 and TRBJ2-7; perhaps TRBD2 as D (6 bases). V was trimmed by 6 bases and J by 3 bases, leaving 18 bases between them. Germline V gene lookup returns CDR1 MNHEY and CDR2 SVGAGI. The CDR3 sequence is 15 residues long. Here the CDR3 reads CASSPGRGRGYEQYF. Written as DNA, the CDR3 is TGTGCCAGCAGCCCCGGACGGGGGAGAGGCTACGAGCAGTACTTC.

The rearrangement uses TRBV19 and TRBJ1-1; D may be TRBD1 (5 bases). This CDR3 has 14 residues. V was shortened by 9 bases and J by 4 bases, with 18 bases between the two germline ends. Germline assignment: CDR1 LNHDA and CDR2 SQIVND (reference sequence). CDR3 in DNA: TGTGCCAGCAGGGAGGGCCCGGCCAGCACTGAAGCTTTCTTT. This gives the protein CASREGPASTEAFF.

This clone came up a few times. The CDR3 sequence: CASSVEQSTYGYTF. Written as DNA, the CDR3 is TGCGCCAGCAGCGTCGAACAGTCTACCTATGGCTACACCTTC. The V call is TRBV5-1, the J call TRBJ1-2; no definite D call. V lost 4 bases, J lost 4 bases, and 14 bases lay in between. The CDR3 loop spans 14 amino acids. The germline V gene encodes CDR1 SGHRS and CDR2 YFSETQ.

This clone was seen only a few times. The V and J genes are TRBV6-5 and TRBJ2-7, with a tentative D call TRBD2 (6 bases). The CDR3 contains 15 residues. The V gene's germline CDR1 is MNHEY and CDR2 SVGAGI. Trimming shortened V by 2 bases and J by 0 bases, and 11 bases separated the two germline ends. In DNA, the CDR3 is TGTGCCAGCAGTTACGGGACTCGAAGCTCCTACGAGCAGTACTTC. Protein product: CASSYGTRSSYEQYF.

This clone came up a few times. This chain uses TRBV10-2 with TRBJ2-7; 8 bases map to TRBD1. From germline, CDR1 is WSHSY and CDR2 SAAADI. This CDR3 spans 12 amino acids. The CDR3, as DNA: TGCGTACATTCAGGGGGCGGCTACGAGCAGTACTTC. The encoded protein is CVHSGGGYEQYF.

The chain couples TRBV5-8 to TRBJ2-3, with 12 bases matching TRBD1. Germline V gives CDR1 SGHTS, CDR2 YDEGEE. This CDR3 contains 19 residues. The ends lost 3 bases at V and 3 bases at J; junction bases unmatched: 14. In DNA form, the CDR3 reads TGTGCCAGCAGCTCTTCCGGGACAGGGGGCGATTCGGGGACAGATACGCAGTATTTT. Translation: CASSSSGTGGDSGTDTQYF.

The chain employs TRBV11-2 and TRBJ2-6, with D perhaps TRBD1 (5 bases). V was trimmed by 4 bases and J by 1 base, leaving 20 bases between them. Germline CDR1 is SGHAT and CDR2 is FQNNGV. The length of the CDR3 is 19 residues. The CDR3 DNA reads TGTGCCAGCAGCTCACGATTGAAAATAGGGGTTTCTGGGGCCAACGTCCTGACTTTC. Translation: CASSSRLKIGVSGANVLTF.

This clone showed up just a few times. The chain couples TRBV5-4 to TRBJ2-3; a weak D match, TRBD2 (5 bases). This CDR3 is 14 amino acids long. The germline V and J ends were trimmed by 0 bases and 2 bases, with 7 bases remaining between them. Per the germline V gene, CDR1 is SGHNT and CDR2 is YYREEE (reference sequence). The CDR3 is CASSLGLTTDTQYF. CDR3 bases: TGTGCCAGCAGCTTGGGACTAACCACAGATACGCAGTATTTT.

CDR3 region: CASSIEDTIVDEQFF. The CDR3 nucleotides are TGTGCCAGTAGTATCGAGGACACGATCGTCGATGAGCAGTTCTTC. This chain joins TRBV19 and TRBJ2-1; maybe TRBD1 (5 bases). Trimming removed 3 bases from V and 8 bases from J, with 17 bases in between. The germline gives CDR1 LNHDA, CDR2 SQIVND (reference sequence). The CDR3 covers 15 residues. The entire variable domain, with the rest obtained from reference TRBV19 and TRBJ2-1, is as follows: DGGITQSPKYLFRKEGQNVTLSCEQNLNHDAMYWYRQDPGQGLRLIYYSQIVNDFQKGDIAEGYSVSREKKESFPLTVTSAQKNPTAFYLCASSIEDTIVDEQFFGPGTRLTVL.

This clone was counted a few times. The chain combines TRBV27 with TRBJ2-2; 8 nucleotides line up with TRBD2. Germline CDR1 and CDR2: MNHEY and SMNVEV (reference sequence). CDR3 size: 14 residues. Losses at the gene ends were 9 bases for V and 10 bases for J; bases not matched to a gene: 13. The CDR3 region is CASHPGTSFVELFF. Written as DNA, the CDR3 is TGTGCCAGTCACCCTGGGACTAGTTTTGTGGAGCTGTTTTTT.

This clone occurred a few times. The chain recombines TRBV7-2 with TRBJ2-7, with TRBD2 matching 8 bases. This CDR3 region has 14 residues. The trim removed 1 base at V and 3 bases at J, leaving 2 bases unmatched. Germline lookup yields CDR1 SGHTA and CDR2 FQGNSA. CDR3 amino acids: CASSLGTSFYEQYF. The CDR3 nucleotides read TGTGCCAGCAGCTTAGGGACTAGCTTCTACGAGCAGTACTTC.